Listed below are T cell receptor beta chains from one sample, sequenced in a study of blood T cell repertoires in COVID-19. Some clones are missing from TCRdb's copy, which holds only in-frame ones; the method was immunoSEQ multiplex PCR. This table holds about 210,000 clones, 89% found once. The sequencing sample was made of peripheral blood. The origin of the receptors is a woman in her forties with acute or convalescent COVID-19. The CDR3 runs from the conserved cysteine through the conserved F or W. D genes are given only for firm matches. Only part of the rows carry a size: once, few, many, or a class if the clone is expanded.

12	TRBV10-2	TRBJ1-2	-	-	CASTSGGYGYTF	TGCGCCAGCACGTCGGGGGGGTATGGCTACACCTTC
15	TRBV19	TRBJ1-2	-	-	CASSDLGARGYGYTF	TGTGCCAGTAGTGACCTAGGGGCGCGGGGGTATGGCTACACCTTC
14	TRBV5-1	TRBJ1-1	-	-	CASSQGPVNTEAFF	TGCGCCAGCAGCCAGGGGCCCGTGAACACTGAAGCTTTCTTT
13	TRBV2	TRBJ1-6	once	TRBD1	CASQLDRVSPLHF	TGTGCCAGCCAGCTGGACAGGGTATCACCCCTCCACTTT
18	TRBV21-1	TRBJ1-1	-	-	CASSKVEGARGRNTEAFF	TGTGCCAGCAGCAAAGTAGAGGGGGCTAGGGGTAGGAACACTGAAGCTTTCTTT
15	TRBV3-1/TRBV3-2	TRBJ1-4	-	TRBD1	CASSPQGTGGGRLFF	TGTGCCAGCAGTCCGCAAGGGACAGGGGGCGGAAGACTGTTTTTT
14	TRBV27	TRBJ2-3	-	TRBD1	CASSWGTATDTQYF	TGTGCCAGCAGCTGGGGGACAGCTACAGATACGCAGTATTTT
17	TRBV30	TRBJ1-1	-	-	CAWSASRTIGRMTEAFF	TGTGCCTGGAGCGCGAGCCGGACAATCGGGCGGATGACTGAAGCTTTCTTT
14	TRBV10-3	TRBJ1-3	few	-	CAISEGGSGNTIYF	TGTGCCATCAGTGAAGGGGGCTCTGGAAACACCATATATTTT
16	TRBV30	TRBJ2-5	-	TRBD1	CAWSAFDRVGQETQYF	TGTGCCTGGAGTGCCTTTGACAGGGTTGGGCAAGAGACCCAGTACTTC
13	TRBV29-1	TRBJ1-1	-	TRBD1	CSDQGAGGTEAFF	TGCAGCGATCAGGGGGCTGGGGGCACTGAAGCTTTCTTT
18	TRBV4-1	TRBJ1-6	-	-	CASSQLGDGSSYNSPLHF	TGCGCCAGCAGCCAACTCGGGGACGGGAGCTCCTATAATTCACCCCTCCACTTT
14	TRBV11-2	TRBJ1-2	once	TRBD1	CASSFGQGAYGYTF	TGTGCCAGCAGCTTCGGACAGGGGGCGTATGGCTACACCTTC